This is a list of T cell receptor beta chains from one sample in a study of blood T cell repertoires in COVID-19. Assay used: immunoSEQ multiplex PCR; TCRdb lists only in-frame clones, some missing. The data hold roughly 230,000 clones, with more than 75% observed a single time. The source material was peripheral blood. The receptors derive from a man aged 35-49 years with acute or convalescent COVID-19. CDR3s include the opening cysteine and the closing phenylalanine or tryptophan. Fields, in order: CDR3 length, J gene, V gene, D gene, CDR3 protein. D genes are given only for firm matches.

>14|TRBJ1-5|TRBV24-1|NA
CATSDSQGDQPQHF
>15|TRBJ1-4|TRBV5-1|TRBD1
CASSGGQGIDEKLFF
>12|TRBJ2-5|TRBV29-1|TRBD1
CSVEQGAETQYF
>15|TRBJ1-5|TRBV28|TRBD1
CASSLRTGSDQPQHF
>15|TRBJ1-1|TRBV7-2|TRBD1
CASSPSQGARTEAFF
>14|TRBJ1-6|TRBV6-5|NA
CASNRAFYNSPLHF
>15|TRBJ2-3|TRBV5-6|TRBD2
CASRRGTSVTDTQYF
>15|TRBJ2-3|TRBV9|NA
CASSVGGTYTDTQYF
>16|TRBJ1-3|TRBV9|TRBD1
CASSARDRGGENTIYF
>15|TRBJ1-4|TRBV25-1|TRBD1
CASSNQGASNEKLFF
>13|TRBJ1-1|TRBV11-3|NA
CASSLAENTEAFF
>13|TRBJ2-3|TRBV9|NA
CASSVPNTDTQYF
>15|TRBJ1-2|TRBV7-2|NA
CASSLESAGLGGYTF
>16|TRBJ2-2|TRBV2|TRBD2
CASSLTGLVSLGELFF
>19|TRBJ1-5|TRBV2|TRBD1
CASSESKWDSRNSNQPQHF
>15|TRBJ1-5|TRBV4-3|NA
CASSHTNLPGQPQHF
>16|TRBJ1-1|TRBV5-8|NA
CASSLRDMEVNTEAFF
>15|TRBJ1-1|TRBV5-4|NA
CASSSMGGMNTEAFF
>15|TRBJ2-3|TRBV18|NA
CASSPIGGSTDTQYF
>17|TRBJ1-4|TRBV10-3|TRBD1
CAISVGTGGKANEKLFF
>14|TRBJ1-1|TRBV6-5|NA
CASRQTDLNTEAFF
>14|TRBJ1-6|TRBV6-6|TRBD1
CASRWTGGDSPLHF
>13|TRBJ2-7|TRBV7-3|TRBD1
CASSVDGTGKQYF
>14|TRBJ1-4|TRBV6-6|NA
CASRRTETNEKLFF
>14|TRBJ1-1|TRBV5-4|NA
CASSLNYRNTEAFF
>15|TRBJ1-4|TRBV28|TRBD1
CASSSTGQGREKLFF
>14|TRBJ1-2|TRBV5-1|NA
CASSYLQGGDGYTF
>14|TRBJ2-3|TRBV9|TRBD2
CASNLAGDMDTQYF
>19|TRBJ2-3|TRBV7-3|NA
CASSFLPLMRRPGTDTQYF
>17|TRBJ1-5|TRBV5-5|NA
CASSSLRWQGSNQPQHF
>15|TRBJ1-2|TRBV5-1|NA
CASSLGTAGIYGYTF
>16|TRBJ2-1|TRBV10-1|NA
CASSESGTLSYNEQFF
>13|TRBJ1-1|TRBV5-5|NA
CASTPTAEEEAFF
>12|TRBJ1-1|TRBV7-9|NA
CASSLVIPEAFF
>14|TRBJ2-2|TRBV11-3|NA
CASSLGTGTGELFF
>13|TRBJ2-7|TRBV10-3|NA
CAISARVPDEQYF
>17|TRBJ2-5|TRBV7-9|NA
CASSFDGLPLGVETQYF
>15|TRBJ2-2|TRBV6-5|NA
CASTRRQANTGELFF
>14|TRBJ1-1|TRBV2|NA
CAFSREAGDTEAFF
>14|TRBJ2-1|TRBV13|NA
CASSLVRSYNEQFF
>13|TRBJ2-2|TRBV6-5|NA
CASSLTVTGELFF
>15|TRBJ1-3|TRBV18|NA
CASSPVPLTGNTIYF
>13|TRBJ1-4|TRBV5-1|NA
CASSVGAGEKLFF
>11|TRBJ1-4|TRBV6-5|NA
CASRQAVELFF
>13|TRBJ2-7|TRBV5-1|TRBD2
CASTLSGGHEQYF
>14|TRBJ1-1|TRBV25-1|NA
CASSVLGRNTEAFF
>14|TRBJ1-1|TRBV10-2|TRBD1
CASSSTGGYDEAFF
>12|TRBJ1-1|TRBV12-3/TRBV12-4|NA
CASSSPNTEAFF
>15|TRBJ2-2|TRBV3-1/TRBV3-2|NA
CASSRVGPTTGELFF
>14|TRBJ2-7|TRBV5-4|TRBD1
CASSQKTGAYEQYF
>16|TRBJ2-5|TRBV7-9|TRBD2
CASSLGGLADQETQYF